These T cell receptor beta chains were read from a single sample in a study of tumor-infiltrating lymphocytes in primary liver carcinoma. TCRdb reprocessed the multiplex PCR reads with MiXCR, giving one entry per CDR3 protein. This sample has some 190,000 distinct CDR3 sequences, with about 55% found just once. Sequenced sample: peripheral blood. These TCRs come from a man aged 40-55 years with primary liver carcinoma and hepatitis B virus infection. Both conserved end residues are trimmed from each CDR3.

V gene,J gene,CDR3 protein
TRBV13,TRBJ2-2,ARSLVWGDTGELF
TRBV29-1,TRBJ2-2,SVVWNTRELF
TRBV4-1,TRBJ2-7,ASSQVAGGNEQY
TRBV5-4,TRBJ1-1,ASSPPRRVNTEAF
TRBV29-1,TRBJ2-3,SVEDENRLGGTQY
TRBV11-2,TRBJ2-3,ATTRGGERDTQY
TRBV4-1,TRBJ1-1,ATTSVGRTEAF
TRBV28,TRBJ2-7,ASSSGTSGAYEQY
TRBV10-3,TRBJ2-1,AISGSSGGPYNEQF
TRBV5-1,TRBJ2-7,ASSLTGTPVEEQY